These 32 T cell receptor beta chains were sequenced from one sample in a study of T cell responses to AZD1222 COVID-19 vaccine. Assay: immunoSEQ multiplex PCR; the TCRdb copy retains only in-frame clones and omits some. The table includes approximately 130,000 clones, 93% detected once. The material sequenced was peripheral blood, taken on day 0 of AZD1222 vaccination. These receptors came from an adult in good health.

This clone was observed a single time. The chain has TRBV25-1 and TRBJ1-2, with D maybe TRBD1 (5 bases). CDR1 and CDR2 (germline): MGHDK, SYGVNS. V was clipped by 8 bases and J by 8 bases, with 15 bases between them. This CDR3 has 12 residues. Here the CDR3 DNA reads TGTGCCAGCGGGACGCCCCAAACAGGCTACACCTTC. This codes for CASGTPQTGYTF.

V and J are TRBV28 and TRBJ2-1; D may match TRBD1 or TRBD2 (5 bases each). Deletions cut 4 bases from V and 10 bases from J, with 14 bases between. The CDR3 runs to 13 residues. The germline V gene has CDR1 MDHEN and CDR2 SYDVKM. This chain's CDR3 is CASSSSRGAEQFF. The CDR3 nucleotides read TGTGCCAGCAGTTCCTCTAGGGGAGCCGAGCAGTTCTTC.

This chain uses TRBV6-6 with TRBJ1-2; TRBD1 aligns across 12 bases. Germline V lookup: CDR1 MNHNY, CDR2 SVGAGI (reference sequence). With 6 bases clipped from V and 5 bases from J, the junction kept 7 bases outside the gene matches. The CDR3 sequence is 15 residues long. In DNA form, the CDR3 reads TGTGCCAGCAGCCGGGACAGGGGGCAATCTTATGGCTACACCTTC. Translated, it gives CASSRDRGQSYGYTF.

V gene TRBV28 combines with J gene TRBJ2-7; the D gene is possibly TRBD1 (6 bases). This CDR3 is built from 16 residues. V gave up 5 bases and J gave up 2 bases, with 19 bases separating them. The V gene's germline CDR1 is MDHEN and CDR2 SYDVKM. The CDR3 is CASSGQTKPKTYEQYF. The CDR3 DNA is TGTGCCAGCAGTGGACAGACTAAACCTAAGACCTACGAGCAGTACTTC.

This clone occurred once. The gene calls are TRBV29-1 and TRBJ1-2; TRBD1 matches 8 bases. The CDR3 is made up of 14 amino acids. CDR1 SQVTM and CDR2 ANQGSEA come from the germline V gene. V lost 7 bases to trimming and J lost 4 bases; unmatched junction nucleotides: 11. CDR3 sequence reads: CSATTGQGPYGYTF. CDR3 coding DNA: TGCAGCGCGACAACTGGACAGGGCCCCTATGGCTACACCTTC.

The genes are TRBV7-2 and TRBJ1-1; 11 bases are shared with TRBD1. The ends lost 0 bases at V and 4 bases at J; junction bases unmatched: 7. From germline, CDR1 is SGHTA and CDR2 FQGNSA. The CDR3 consists of 17 residues. DNA for the CDR3: TGTGCCAGCAGCTTAGCTCTCGGGACAGGGGGGGCCACTGAAGCTTTCTTT. This encodes CASSLALGTGGATEAFF.

V is TRBV5-1 and J is TRBJ1-1, with no clear D. Looked up from germline, CDR1 is SGHRS and CDR2 is YFSETQ. V was cut by 0 bases and J by 2 bases, with 8 bases left in between. The CDR3 is 14 amino acids. The CDR3 sequence: CASSLGAVNTEAFF. In DNA form, the CDR3 reads TGCGCCAGCAGCTTGGGGGCAGTTAACACTGAAGCTTTCTTT.

J is TRBJ2-2 and V is TRBV7-2; a possible D gene is TRBD1 (6 bases). CDR3 length equals 17 residues. The V end lost 0 bases, the J end lost 4 bases, and 15 bases lay between the germline ends. CDR1 is SGHTA and CDR2 is FQGNSA in the germline V gene. As DNA, the CDR3 is TGTGCCAGCAGCTTAGCTTTCCCAGGGGTGGGCACCGGGGAGCTGTTTTTT. Translation gives CASSLAFPGVGTGELFF.

The CDR3 spells CASSFRRAGGAGANVLTF. CDR3 DNA sequence: TGTGCCAGTAGTTTTCGTCGGGCAGGGGGCGCTGGGGCCAACGTCCTGACTTTC. The genes are TRBV19 and TRBJ2-6; 8 positions agree with TRBD1. CDR3 length: 18 amino acids. Per the germline V gene, CDR1 is LNHDA and CDR2 is SQIVND (reference sequence). Trimming removed 5 bases from V and 2 bases from J; junction bases left unmatched: 11.

The chain uses TRBV10-3 and TRBJ2-2; D is perhaps TRBD1 or TRBD2 (6 bases each). Trimming cost V 11 bases and J 4 bases, with 20 bases left between them. Germline CDR1 ENHRY, CDR2 SYGVKD. The CDR3 runs 15 residues. The CDR3 is CASQGGRPLTGELFF. The CDR3 DNA sequence: TGTGCCTCCCAAGGGGGGCGGCCTCTCACCGGGGAGCTGTTTTTT.

The chain couples TRBV10-2 to TRBJ1-1, with D unresolved. Germline CDR1 is WSHSY and CDR2 is SAAADI. There are 11 residues in the CDR3. V was clipped by 2 bases and J by 4 bases, with 2 bases between them. The CDR3 DNA sequence: TGCGCCAGCAGTGAGGGCACTGAAGCTTTCTTT. Its protein is CASSEGTEAFF.

The gene calls are TRBV5-5 and TRBJ1-1; TRBD1 might be the D (6 bases). The germline gives CDR1 SGHKS, CDR2 YYEKEE (reference sequence). V lost 3 bases, J lost 4 bases, and 10 bases lay in between. The CDR3 has 13 amino acids. CDR3 bases: TGTGCCAGCAGCTCCCCAGGGGCCACTGAAGCTTTCTTT. Translation: CASSSPGATEAFF.

The CDR3 DNA reads TGTGCCACCAGTGACGCGGGGACAGCGGGACGGACCCAGTACTTC. Protein sequence: CATSDAGTAGRTQYF. J is TRBJ2-5 and V is TRBV24-1; D may correspond to TRBD1 or TRBD2 (7 bases each). The CDR3 has 15 amino acids. Trimming took off 4 bases at V and 7 bases at J, with 18 bases between the two ends. Germline loops: CDR1 KGHDR, CDR2 SFDVKD.

The V and J genes are TRBV14 and TRBJ2-7; D call uncertain. From germline, CDR1 is SGHDN and CDR2 FVKESK. This CDR3 has 12 amino acids. Trimming took 4 bases from V and 4 from J, leaving 8 bases between them. The CDR3 region is CASSLTLYEQYF. The CDR3 DNA reads TGTGCCAGCAGCCTGACACTATACGAGCAGTACTTC. Together with reference TRBV14 and TRBJ2-7, the CDR3 gives the full variable domain: EAGVTQFPSHSVIEKGQTVTLRCDPISGHDNLYWYRRVMGKEIKFLLHFVKESKQDESGMPNNRFLAERTGGTYSTLKVQPAELEDSGVYFCASSLTLYEQYFGPGTRLTVT.

This chain connects TRBV18 to TRBJ2-7; 16 bases line up with TRBD2. The CDR3 is made up of 16 amino acids. With V trimmed by 6 bases and J by 6 bases, 8 bases remained unmatched. Germline CDR1 and CDR2: KGHSH and LQKENI. The CDR3 nucleotides are TGTGCCAGCTCCCGAACCGGGACTAGCGGGAGGGGCGAGCAGTACTTC. Protein: CASSRTGTSGRGEQYF.

The table lists this clone with a count of one. The rearrangement uses TRBV6-5 and TRBJ2-2; the D gene could be TRBD1 or TRBD2 (5 bases each). The CDR3 runs 15 residues. Germline values: CDR1 MNHEY, CDR2 SVGAGI. The V end was cut by 4 bases, the J end by 2 bases, with 11 bases between. The CDR3 loop reads CASSFRDGNTGELFF. As DNA, the CDR3 is TGTGCCAGCAGTTTCCGGGACGGCAACACCGGGGAGCTGTTTTTT.

The chain uses TRBV5-1 and TRBJ2-6; possible D gene TRBD1, 6 bases. V lost 2 bases and J lost 0, with 6 bases in between. CDR1 and CDR2 (germline): SGHRS, YFSETQ. This CDR3 has 15 residues. The CDR3 coding sequence is TGCGCCAGCAGCTTACAGGGCTCTGGGGCCAACGTCCTGACTTTC. The encoded protein is CASSLQGSGANVLTF.

This chain connects TRBV6-6 to TRBJ2-7, with D unresolved. In germline, CDR1 is MNHNY, CDR2 SVGAGI (reference sequence). This CDR3 comprises 14 residues. V was clipped by 6 bases and J by 7 bases, with 19 bases between them. CDR3 protein: CASSPTPHSREQYF. The CDR3, as DNA: TGTGCCAGCAGCCCAACGCCCCATTCCAGGGAGCAGTACTTC.

This clone was counted a single time. The J gene is TRBJ2-7, the V gene TRBV7-4; possibly TRBD1 or TRBD2 for D (5 bases each). Germline V gene sequence: CDR1 SGHVT, CDR2 SQSDAQ. V was cut by 1 base and J by 3 bases, with 16 bases left in between. The CDR3 covers 16 residues. In DNA form, the CDR3 reads TGTGCCAGCAGCTTAGTAGGGGACGGAGAGTTCTACGAGCAGTACTTC. This sequence encodes CASSLVGDGEFYEQYF.

The J gene is TRBJ1-2, the V gene TRBV28; the D gene is possibly TRBD1 (5 bases). CDR3 length: 14 amino acids. The V end lost 1 base, the J end lost 8 bases, and 14 bases lay between the germline ends. Germline CDR1 and CDR2: MDHEN and SYDVKM. This CDR3 is CASSLFVDSRGYTF. The CDR3 coding sequence is TGTGCCAGCAGTTTATTTGTCGACAGTCGGGGCTACACCTTC.

This clone was seen only once. The chain recombines TRBV10-3 with TRBJ2-1, with 8 bases that match TRBD2. The V segment lost 6 bases and the J segment 9 bases; nucleotides outside the gene matches: 4. The CDR3 is 12 amino acids. CDR1 and CDR2 from the germline V gene are ENHRY and SYGVKD. As DNA, the CDR3 is TGTGCCATCAGGGGGACTAGTGTTGAGCAGTTCTTC. Translated, it gives CAIRGTSVEQFF.

J is TRBJ2-5 and V is TRBV5-1; D gene uncertain. Trimming shortened V by 1 base and J by 1 base, and 5 bases separated the two germline ends. The CDR3 runs to 13 residues. Germline V lookup: CDR1 SGHRS, CDR2 YFSETQ. The CDR3 DNA follows: TGCGCCAGCAGCTTGCCGACCCAAGAGACCCAGTACTTC. It codes for CASSLPTQETQYF.

This sequence joins TRBV7-9 and TRBJ1-1; 7 positions agree with TRBD1. With 4 bases clipped from V and 8 bases from J, the junction kept 7 bases outside the gene matches. The CDR3 runs 13 residues. Germline V gene sequence: CDR1 SEHNR, CDR2 FQNEAQ (reference sequence). This chain's CDR3 is CASSSSGTVEAFF. The CDR3 bases are TGTGCCAGCAGCTCCTCCGGGACAGTAGAAGCTTTCTTT.

The rearrangement links TRBV6-1 to TRBJ2-3; 13 nucleotides align to TRBD2. CDR3 length equals 16 residues. Trimming at V came to 3 bases and at J to 4 bases, leaving 4 bases not matched to a gene. CDR1 and CDR2 (germline): MNHNS, SASEGT. The DNA for the CDR3 is TGTGCCAGCAGTGAGCAACTAGCGGGAGGGGCAGATACGCAGTATTTT. This codes for CASSEQLAGGADTQYF.

The rearrangement links TRBV10-3 to TRBJ1-2; 7 bases line up with TRBD1. Unmatched junction bases numbered 4, after V lost 5 bases and J lost 4 bases. Looked up from germline, CDR1 is ENHRY and CDR2 is SYGVKD. The CDR3 consists of 13 residues. As DNA, the CDR3 is TGTGCCATCAGTAGGGACAGTAGCTATGGCTACACCTTC. This sequence encodes CAISRDSSYGYTF.

The V and J genes are TRBV24-1 and TRBJ1-2, with D perhaps TRBD1 (5 bases). The germline V and J ends were trimmed by 7 bases and 8 bases, with 10 bases remaining between them. CDR3 size: 11 residues. Germline CDR1 reads KGHDR; CDR2 reads SFDVKD. In DNA form, the CDR3 reads TGTGCCACCAGCCGGGGGAGAGGCTACACCTTC. Translated: CATSRGRGYTF.

This chain connects TRBV29-1 to TRBJ1-2; D is undetermined. Between the trimmed V and J ends, which lost 6 bases and 8 bases, there was a span of 13 bases. Germline V gene data show CDR1 as SQVTM and CDR2 as ANQGSEA. This CDR3 has 11 amino acids. For the CDR3, the DNA is TGCAGCGTCGGACGTGCGGAGGGCTACACCTTC. This gives the protein CSVGRAEGYTF.

This rearrangement joins TRBV2 to TRBJ1-6, with unresolved D. This CDR3 spans 16 amino acids. Trimming removed 5 bases at V and 3 bases at J, with 14 bases between. The V gene's germline CDR1 is SNHLY and CDR2 FYNNEI. Here the CDR3 DNA reads TGTGCCAGCAGTTCGCGGGATACTCTCTATAATTCACCCCTCCACTTT. It encodes CASSSRDTLYNSPLHF.

The CDR3 is CASSVRSRGVNTGELFF. CDR3 nucleotide sequence: TGTGCCAGCAGCGTAAGGTCTCGCGGCGTGAACACCGGGGAGCTGTTTTTT. This rearrangement joins TRBV9 to TRBJ2-2; D not certain. The CDR3 extends over 17 amino acids. Germline CDR1 and CDR2: SGDLS and YYNGEE. V was pared by 1 base and J by 1 base, with 14 bases between.

The chain is built from TRBV28 and TRBJ2-3; maybe TRBD2 (5 bases). The CDR3 spans 14 residues. Germline V CDR1 and CDR2: MDHEN, SYDVKM. V was trimmed by 6 bases and J by 2 bases, leaving 12 bases between them. Here the CDR3 reads CASSYGEDTDTQYF. As DNA, the CDR3 is TGTGCCAGCAGCTACGGGGAAGACACAGATACGCAGTATTTT.

This sequence joins TRBV19 and TRBJ2-1; tentative D call: TRBD2 (5 bases). V was trimmed by 6 bases and J by 8 bases, leaving 20 bases between them. This CDR3 region has 15 residues. Germline CDR1 is LNHDA and CDR2 is SQIVND (reference sequence). The DNA of the CDR3 is TGTGCCAGTAGCGCTTACGGGGAGTTTAGGTATGAGCAGTTCTTC. It yields the protein CASSAYGEFRYEQFF. Based on the CDR3 plus reference TRBV19 and TRBJ2-1, the full variable domain is DGGITQSPKYLFRKEGQNVTLSCEQNLNHDAMYWYRQDPGQGLRLIYYSQIVNDFQKGDIAEGYSVSREKKESFPLTVTSAQKNPTAFYLCASSAYGEFRYEQFFGPGTRLTVL.

This chain joins TRBV2 and TRBJ2-1; maybe TRBD2 (5 bases). The CDR3 length is 14 residues. Trimming took 3 bases from V and 6 from J, leaving 12 bases between them. Looked up from germline, CDR1 is SNHLY and CDR2 is FYNNEI. This CDR3 reads CASSERTSINEQFF. DNA for the CDR3: TGTGCCAGCAGTGAGCGTACTAGTATCAATGAGCAGTTCTTC.